The 29 T cell receptor beta chains below come from one sample, sequenced in a study of T-cell memory formation after mild COVID-19. One entry per CDR3 protein, called by TCRdb with MiXCR from the 5' RACE reads. The sample carries around 400,000 distinct CDR3 sequences, 20% to 25% recorded once. Sequencing was carried out using PBMCs or a T cell subset sorted from them (not recorded which). Receptors originate from an adult woman who had mild COVID-19 (a few samples of this study predate the infection). Cell type and time point are not known.

This chain joins TRBV5-5 and TRBJ2-3, with D hard to call. The CDR3 runs 15 residues. CDR1 SGHKS and CDR2 YYEKEE come from the germline V gene (reference sequence). Trimming shortened V by 0 bases and J by 0 bases, and 8 bases separated the two germline ends. CDR3 region: CASSLGSSSTDTQYF. In nucleotides, the CDR3 is TGTGCCAGCAGCTTGGGCTCTTCTAGCACAGATACGCAGTATTTT.

This clonotype was counted between two and nine times. The V and J genes are TRBV5-6 and TRBJ2-7; 7 nucleotides line up with TRBD1. The CDR3 contains 14 residues. V trimming: 0 bases; J trimming: 4 bases; junction bases outside the gene matches: 4. In germline, CDR1 is SGHDT, CDR2 YYEEEE. The CDR3 sequence is CASSLGGGGYEQYF. The CDR3 nucleotides are TGTGCCAGCAGCTTGGGAGGGGGCGGATACGAGCAGTACTTC.

This clonotype was detected a few times. The chain couples TRBV5-1 to TRBJ2-5; D unclear. The germline V gene encodes CDR1 SGHRS and CDR2 YFSETQ. Trimming cost V 4 bases and J 5 bases, with 12 bases left between them. The CDR3 length is 13 residues. CDR3 sequence reads: CASSPGRWETQYF. DNA for the CDR3: TGCGCCAGCAGCCCAGGACGGTGGGAGACCCAGTACTTC.

This clonotype was found many times. The gene calls are TRBV20-1 and TRBJ2-1, with a tentative D call TRBD2 (5 bases). Trimming took 1 base from V and 6 from J, leaving 13 bases between them. The germline V gene encodes CDR1 DFQATT and CDR2 SNEGSKA (reference sequence). CDR3 size: 14 residues. CDR3 loop: CSARGRLAGNEQFF. The CDR3 region has the DNA TGCAGTGCTAGAGGAAGGCTAGCCGGCAATGAGCAGTTCTTC.

This clonotype was seen a handful of times. J is TRBJ2-1 and V is TRBV19; the D gene is possibly TRBD2 (6 bases). The CDR3 contains 13 residues. V was clipped by 3 bases and J by 12 bases, with 15 bases between them. In germline, CDR1 is LNHDA, CDR2 SQIVND (reference sequence). The CDR3 loop is CASSMEGLFRQFF. In nucleotides, the CDR3 is TGTGCCAGTAGTATGGAGGGTCTTTTTAGGCAGTTCTTC. Together with reference TRBV19 and TRBJ2-1, the CDR3 gives the full variable domain: DGGITQSPKYLFRKEGQNVTLSCEQNLNHDAMYWYRQDPGQGLRLIYYSQIVNDFQKGDIAEGYSVSREKKESFPLTVTSAQKNPTAFYLCASSMEGLFRQFFGPGTRLTVL.

The chain has TRBV7-2 and TRBJ2-1; 11 bases fit TRBD2. The CDR3 totals 15 residues. V trimming: 4 bases; J trimming: 12 bases; junction bases outside the gene matches: 11. Per germline, CDR1 SGHTA and CDR2 FQGNSA. CDR3 nucleotides: TGTGCCAGCAGCTACCGGAGTAGCGGGGGGGCGGGGCAGTTCTTC. This codes for CASSYRSSGGAGQFF. The variable domain in full, completed from reference TRBV7-2 and TRBJ2-1, reads GAGVSQSPSNKVTEKGKDVELRCDPISGHTALYWYRQSLGQGLEFLIYFQGNSAPDKSGLPSDRFSAERTGGSVSTLTIQRTQQEDSAVYLCASSYRSSGGAGQFFGPGTRLTVL.

The CDR3 reads CASSEARRGARGYTF. CDR3 in DNA: TGTGCCAGCAGTGAAGCCCGGCGGGGGGCGCGTGGCTACACCTTC. The chain couples TRBV2 to TRBJ1-2, with a possible D match to TRBD1 (6 bases). This CDR3 contains 15 residues. Germline V gene sequence: CDR1 SNHLY, CDR2 FYNNEI. Trimming took off 0 bases at V and 7 bases at J, with 15 bases between the two ends.

The chain carries TRBV25-1 and TRBJ2-5; unclear D gene. Trimming stripped 3 bases from V and 0 bases from J, with 2 bases between. The CDR3 loop spans 12 amino acids. Germline V gives CDR1 MGHDK, CDR2 SYGVNS. CDR3 protein: CASSDNQETQYF. The CDR3 nucleotides read TGTGCCAGCAGTGACAACCAAGAGACCCAGTACTTC.

The V and J genes are TRBV4-1 and TRBJ1-1, with 7 bases that match TRBD1. The V gene end was trimmed by 2 bases and the J gene end by 1 base; junction bases not matched to a gene: 4. The length of the CDR3 is 15 residues. From germline, CDR1 is MGHRA and CDR2 YSYEKL. The CDR3 reads CASSQWGQQNTEAFF. The CDR3 bases are TGCGCCAGCAGCCAATGGGGACAGCAGAACACTGAAGCTTTCTTT.

This clonotype was counted between two and nine times. The chain combines TRBV4-1 with TRBJ2-7, with D unclear. V was shortened by 4 bases and J by 5 bases, with 12 bases between the two germline ends. The CDR3 sequence is 13 residues long. Germline CDR1 is MGHRA and CDR2 is YSYEKL. Here the CDR3 DNA reads TGCGCCAGCAGCCCACAAGTCGGAGACGAGCAGTACTTC. Its translation is CASSPQVGDEQYF.

This clonotype was seen only a few times. The V gene is TRBV5-1, the J gene TRBJ2-3, with 9 bases that match TRBD2. V shed 4 bases and J 4 bases; nucleotides not matched to a gene: 7. This CDR3 comprises 15 residues. Germline loops: CDR1 SGHRS, CDR2 YFSETQ. CDR3 nucleotide sequence: TGCGCCAGCAGCGCGGGGGGGCGTTCCGCAGATACGCAGTATTTT. Protein product: CASSAGGRSADTQYF.

J is TRBJ2-3 and V is TRBV5-6; TRBD2 might be the D (6 bases). Germline CDR1 reads SGHDT; CDR2 reads YYEEEE. V dropped 4 bases and J dropped 2 bases, with 17 bases sitting between them. The CDR3 covers 16 residues. The CDR3 DNA reads as TGTGCCAGCAGCCCAATCACGGGGGTCGCCACAGATACGCAGTATTTT. It yields the protein CASSPITGVATDTQYF.

This clonotype was seen a few times. V and J are TRBV4-1 and TRBJ1-4, with 10 bases fitting TRBD1. CDR1 MGHRA and CDR2 YSYEKL come from the germline V gene. This CDR3 contains 16 residues. Losses at the gene ends were 4 bases for V and 3 bases for J; bases not matched to a gene: 5. CDR3 sequence reads: CASSLDRGPANEKLFF. The CDR3, as DNA: TGCGCCAGCAGCCTAGACAGGGGGCCTGCTAATGAAAAACTGTTTTTT.

The V call is TRBV3-1, the J call TRBJ2-3, with a tentative D call TRBD1 (6 bases). CDR1 is LGHDT, CDR2 YNNKEL, per germline (reference sequence). The CDR3 runs to 13 residues. V lost 2 bases, J lost 6 bases, and 9 bases lay in between. As DNA, the CDR3 is TGTGCCAGCAGCCAACTTAGGGGGGATACGCAGTATTTT. Its translation is CASSQLRGDTQYF.

This clonotype was found a few times. The chain recombines TRBV7-2 with TRBJ2-3; 9 nucleotides match TRBD2. CDR1 and CDR2 (germline): SGHTA, FQGNSA. Trimming at V came to 5 bases and at J to 6 bases, leaving 15 bases not matched to a gene. This CDR3 comprises 17 residues. This CDR3 reads CASSPRSAGGPGDTQYF. In nucleotides, the CDR3 is TGTGCCAGCAGCCCCCGCTCCGCGGGAGGGCCCGGCGATACGCAGTATTTT.

The chain has TRBV5-1 and TRBJ2-5, with D perhaps TRBD2 (7 bases). The CDR3 is 15 residues long. In germline, CDR1 is SGHRS, CDR2 YFSETQ. The ends were cut back, 2 bases at V and 4 bases at J, with 15 bases in the middle. The CDR3 sequence is CASSFSGGVGETQYF. Written as DNA, the CDR3 is TGCGCCAGCAGCTTCTCGGGGGGCGTGGGAGAGACCCAGTACTTC.

This clonotype appeared once. This sequence joins TRBV4-3 and TRBJ2-2; 11 nucleotides align to TRBD2. CDR1 LGHNA and CDR2 YSLEER come from the germline V gene. The length of the CDR3 is 20 residues. The junction had 11 bases not matched to a gene; V was cut back by 0 bases and J by 2 bases. CDR3 DNA: TGCGCCAGCAGCCAAGATCATACACTAGCGGGAGCCCTAAACACCGGGGAGCTGTTTTTT. It translates to CASSQDHTLAGALNTGELFF.

This clonotype was found a few times. The rearrangement joins TRBV12-3 or TRBV12-4 to TRBJ1-1; no reliable D call. The length of the CDR3 is 12 residues. The ends were cut back, 3 bases at V and 6 bases at J, with 8 bases in the middle. CDR3 sequence reads: CASSFKSAEAFF. The CDR3 DNA reads as TGTGCCAGCAGTTTCAAGAGTGCTGAAGCTTTCTTT.

The chain couples TRBV7-2 to TRBJ1-3; the match to TRBD1 covers 9 bases. Germline assignment: CDR1 SGHTA and CDR2 FQGNSA. The CDR3 is 16 residues long. V shed 5 bases and J 2 bases; nucleotides not matched to a gene: 7. For the CDR3, the DNA is TGTGCCAGCAGCACCCGGACAGGGGTGCCTGGAAACACCATATATTTT. It translates to CASSTRTGVPGNTIYF.

This clonotype showed up many times. This chain links TRBV7-2 with TRBJ2-7; the D is unclear. V gave up 6 bases and J gave up 1 base, with 19 bases separating them. CDR3 length: 16 residues. Germline V gene lookup returns CDR1 SGHTA and CDR2 FQGNSA. The CDR3 reads CASSPEGRDGSYEQYF. Written as DNA, the CDR3 is TGTGCCAGCAGTCCCGAAGGGCGCGACGGGTCCTACGAGCAGTACTTC.

The chain uses TRBV29-1 and TRBJ1-2; maybe TRBD1 (6 bases). The CDR3 covers 14 residues. V dropped 2 bases and J dropped 2 bases, with 12 bases sitting between them. Per the germline V gene, CDR1 is SQVTM and CDR2 is ANQGSEA. The CDR3 region has the DNA TGCAGCGTTGAATGGTCAGGGGAAAACTATGGCTACACCTTC. Its translation is CSVEWSGENYGYTF.

This clonotype was found a few times. This chain joins TRBV15 and TRBJ2-7; D is unclear. The V gene's germline CDR1 is LNHNV and CDR2 YYDKDF (reference sequence). The CDR3 extends over 12 amino acids. The V end was cut by 0 bases, the J end by 3 bases, with 3 bases between. CDR3 in DNA: TGTGCCACCAGCAGAGATTTCTACGAGCAGTACTTC. This codes for CATSRDFYEQYF.

The genes are TRBV7-2 and TRBJ1-5; D may be TRBD1 (5 bases). CDR1 is SGHTA, CDR2 FQGNSA, per germline. This CDR3 contains 13 residues. The V end lost 11 bases, the J end lost 6 bases, and 17 bases lay between the germline ends. The CDR3 sequence: CAGSGGIGQPQHF. The CDR3 nucleotides are TGTGCCGGATCGGGGGGGATAGGTCAGCCCCAGCATTTT. Filled out from reference TRBV7-2 and TRBJ1-5, the complete variable domain reads GAGVSQSPSNKVTEKGKDVELRCDPISGHTALYWYRQSLGQGLEFLIYFQGNSAPDKSGLPSDRFSAERTGGSVSTLTIQRTQQEDSAVYLCAGSGGIGQPQHFGDGTRLSIL.

This clonotype came up a few times. The chain joins TRBV28 to TRBJ1-1, with 11 bases that match TRBD1. Germline values: CDR1 MDHEN, CDR2 SYDVKM. V gave up 11 bases and J gave up 4 bases; unmatched junction bases: 6. The CDR3 is 13 amino acids. The CDR3 DNA reads as TGTGCCGGGTCCGGGACAGGGGGCACTGAAGCTTTCTTT. This codes for CAGSGTGGTEAFF.

The CDR3 nucleotides read TGTGCCAGCAGAACAACCGGGACCAACACCGGGGAGCTGTTTTTT. This gives the protein CASRTTGTNTGELFF. The J gene is TRBJ2-2, the V gene TRBV6-6; D tentatively fits TRBD1 or TRBD2 (5 bases each). The CDR3 runs to 15 residues. CDR1 and CDR2 from the germline V gene are MNHNY and SVGAGI (reference sequence). Trimming left V 6 bases short and J 2 bases short, with 13 bases between.

This clonotype turned up a few times. The V call is TRBV29-1, the J call TRBJ2-3, with D possibly matching TRBD1 (5 bases). Germline V gene lookup returns CDR1 SQVTM and CDR2 ANQGSEA. This CDR3 has 13 amino acids. Trimming removed 3 bases at V and 3 bases at J, with 10 bases between. The CDR3 region is CSVDRGQTDTQYF. The CDR3 coding sequence is TGCAGCGTTGATAGGGGCCAAACAGATACGCAGTATTTT.

Only a few counts were recorded for this clonotype. The chain combines TRBV9 with TRBJ2-2, with D uncertain. Germline loops: CDR1 SGDLS, CDR2 YYNGEE. The CDR3 has 14 residues. V lost 3 bases, J lost 1 base, and 7 bases lay in between. The CDR3: CASSDSKNTGELFF. The CDR3 DNA is TGTGCCAGCAGCGATTCAAAGAACACCGGGGAGCTGTTTTTT.

This clonotype was observed a few times. The gene calls are TRBV24-1 and TRBJ2-3; a possible D gene is TRBD1 (6 bases). V was shortened by 4 bases and J by 3 bases, with 10 bases between the two germline ends. Germline V gene lookup returns CDR1 KGHDR and CDR2 SFDVKD. The CDR3 loop spans 14 amino acids. The CDR3 protein is CATSEDRMTDTQYF. In DNA form, the CDR3 reads TGTGCCACCAGTGAGGACAGAATGACAGATACGCAGTATTTT.

The J gene is TRBJ2-1, the V gene TRBV6-2 or TRBV6-3, with 10 bases that match TRBD2. After removal of 2 bases from V and 6 bases from J, the junction contained 4 bases not matched to a gene. CDR3 length: 15 residues. Germline V gives CDR1 MNHEY, CDR2 SVGEGT. This CDR3 is CASSYLAGVSNEQFF. The CDR3 DNA reads TGTGCCAGCAGTTACCTAGCGGGAGTATCCAATGAGCAGTTCTTC.